This T cell receptor beta chain was captured by sequencing in a study of identical twins. Notes on the study in general: Whereas memory repertoires showed no such difference, abundant cord blood beta clonotypes carried fewer insertions.

The table lists this clonotype with a few counts. Its antigen is unknown. CDR1 is SGHVS, CDR2 FQNEAQ, per germline. CDR3 size: 13 residues. The germline V and J ends were trimmed by 1 base and 7 bases, with 10 bases remaining between them. Each CDR3 protein is one row after TCRdb ran MiXCR on the 5' RACE reads. The table records 1.5 million to 2 million distinct CDR3 sequences, about 32% of them present only once. This sequence originates from a newborn girl in good health. This chain joins TRBV7-8 and TRBJ2-5; D ambiguous. Input material: cord blood. CDR3 bases: TGTGCCAGCAGCTTAGTTGGCAAAATGACCCAGTACTTC. Translation: CASSLVGKMTQYF.